This is a list of T cell receptor beta chains from one sample in a study of regulatory T cells in long-lasting Graves disease. Using its own MiXCR run on the multiplex PCR reads, TCRdb lists one record per CDR3 protein. Of hundreds of thousands of distinct CDR3 sequences listed, more than 15% were seen once; the top ten hold roughly 25%. A further study also used this sample, focusing on T cells in Graves' hyperthyroidism and ophthalmopathy.

Sequences were derived from peripheral blood mononuclear cells (PBMCs), sampled at new diagnosis, from a patient treated with antithyroid drugs. The receptors stem from a woman aged 35-65 years with Graves disease. Each CDR3 is given with its conserved first and last residue. The order of the fields is J gene, clone size, D gene, V gene, CDR3 protein, CDR3 DNA. D genes are given only for firm matches. Size tells how often a clone was seen (once, few, many) or the class of an expanded clone, and some rows leave it out.

J gene: TRBJ1-1
clone size: many
D gene: -
V gene: TRBV12-3/TRBV12-4
CDR3 protein: CASSFAGMGNTEAFF
CDR3 DNA: TGTGCCAGCAGCTTCGCAGGTATGGGGAACACTGAAGCTTTCTTT

J gene: TRBJ2-2
clone size: few
D gene: -
V gene: TRBV6-5
CDR3 protein: CASSYSFGTGSSGELFF
CDR3 DNA: TGTGCCAGCAGTTACTCCTTCGGCACAGGGAGTTCCGGGGAGCTGTTTTTT

J gene: TRBJ2-2
clone size: -
D gene: -
V gene: TRBV11-2
CDR3 protein: CASGEGPNTGELFF
CDR3 DNA: TGTGCCAGCGGGGAAGGGCCGAACACCGGGGAGCTGTTTTTT

J gene: TRBJ1-1
clone size: few
D gene: -
V gene: TRBV7-9
CDR3 protein: CASATIRPGRDTEAFF
CDR3 DNA: TGTGCCAGCGCTACCATTAGGCCCGGTAGGGACACTGAAGCTTTCTTT

J gene: TRBJ1-4
clone size: -
D gene: -
V gene: TRBV5-5
CDR3 protein: CASSYREGEKLFF
CDR3 DNA: TGTGCCAGCAGTTACCGGGAGGGCGAAAAACTGTTTTTT

J gene: TRBJ1-1
clone size: many
D gene: TRBD1
V gene: TRBV2
CDR3 protein: CASGGRTGRTEAFF
CDR3 DNA: TGTGCCAGCGGAGGACGGACAGGGAGGACTGAAGCTTTCTTT

J gene: TRBJ2-7
clone size: few
D gene: -
V gene: TRBV7-9
CDR3 protein: CASSLVRAGSYEQYF
CDR3 DNA: TGTGCCAGCAGCTTAGTTCGGGCGGGCTCCTACGAGCAGTACTTC

J gene: TRBJ2-3
clone size: -
D gene: TRBD2
V gene: TRBV19
CDR3 protein: CASSPRTSPDTQYF
CDR3 DNA: TGTGCCAGTAGTCCCAGGACTAGCCCAGATACGCAGTATTTT

J gene: TRBJ2-3
clone size: many
D gene: TRBD2
V gene: TRBV2
CDR3 protein: CASPTGRGAGPGTDTQYF
CDR3 DNA: TGTGCCAGCCCAACGGGGCGGGGGGCCGGACCGGGCACAGATACGCAGTATTTT

J gene: TRBJ1-6
clone size: few
D gene: TRBD1
V gene: TRBV5-1
CDR3 protein: CASWTGWDNSPLHF
CDR3 DNA: TGCGCCAGCTGGACAGGATGGGATAATTCACCCCTCCACTTT

J gene: TRBJ1-1
clone size: many
D gene: -
V gene: TRBV2
CDR3 protein: CASTVGQGFTEAFF
CDR3 DNA: TGTGCCAGCACCGTAGGGCAGGGTTTCACTGAAGCTTTCTTT

J gene: TRBJ2-5
clone size: many
D gene: TRBD2
V gene: TRBV6-1
CDR3 protein: CATLPGGGTTETQYF
CDR3 DNA: TGTGCCACCCTCCCGGGAGGCGGGACGACGGAGACCCAGTACTTC

J gene: TRBJ2-3
clone size: few
D gene: -
V gene: TRBV20-1
CDR3 protein: CSARDWTDPDTQYF
CDR3 DNA: TGCAGTGCTAGAGATTGGACAGATCCAGATACGCAGTATTTT

J gene: TRBJ2-2
clone size: few
D gene: -
V gene: TRBV7-6
CDR3 protein: CASSLGALGQENTGELFF
CDR3 DNA: TGTGCCAGCAGCTTAGGGGCTCTCGGGCAGGAGAACACCGGGGAGCTGTTTTTT

J gene: TRBJ1-3
clone size: -
D gene: -
V gene: TRBV7-2
CDR3 protein: CASSGGRTFSGNTIYF
CDR3 DNA: TGTGCCAGCAGCGGTGGTAGAACCTTTTCTGGAAACACCATATATTTT

J gene: TRBJ2-7
clone size: many
D gene: -
V gene: TRBV6-1
CDR3 protein: CANHHAGTSSYEQYF
CDR3 DNA: TGTGCTAACCACCATGCAGGGACCAGCTCCTACGAGCAGTACTTC

J gene: TRBJ1-1
clone size: few
D gene: -
V gene: TRBV30
CDR3 protein: CASVRGIPGTEAFF
CDR3 DNA: TGTGCCTCGGTAAGGGGAATTCCAGGGACTGAAGCTTTCTTT

J gene: TRBJ2-2
clone size: -
D gene: -
V gene: TRBV5-1
CDR3 protein: CASSGPAGQNTGELFF
CDR3 DNA: TGTGCCAGCAGCGGTCCGGCGGGACAGAACACCGGGGAGCTGTTTTTT